The present T cell receptor (beta chain) was sequenced within a study of Tregs in tolerant kidney transplant recipients. Study as a whole: Antibodies separated recipient from donor cells.

TCRdb keeps only in-frame clones here, not all; method: immunoSEQ multiplex PCR. Altogether 15,000 to 20,000 clones are present, around 55% being singletons, with the ten largest covering under 4%. In its sample, this clone was seen a few times. The antigen is not known. The sequence was collected from a human donor in good health. Sequenced input: Tregs from blood cultured with allogeneic cells.

This chain's CDR3 is CASSPLPRTGASGNTIYF. The CDR3 nucleotides read TGTGCCAGCTCACCCCTACCCCGGACAGGGGCGTCTGGAAACACCATATATTTT. V usage is TRBV18 and J usage is TRBJ1-3, with 9 positions matching TRBD1. The ends lost 3 bases at V and 1 base at J; junction bases unmatched: 10. Germline CDR1 KGHSH, CDR2 LQKENI. The CDR3 is made up of 18 amino acids. The full variable domain, rest sourced from reference TRBV18 and TRBJ1-3, is NAGVMQNPRHLVRRRGQEARLRCSPMKGHSHVYWYRQLPEEGLKFMVYLQKENIIDESGMPKERFSAEFPKEGPSILRIQQVVRGDSAAYFCASSPLPRTGASGNTIYFGEGSWLTVV.